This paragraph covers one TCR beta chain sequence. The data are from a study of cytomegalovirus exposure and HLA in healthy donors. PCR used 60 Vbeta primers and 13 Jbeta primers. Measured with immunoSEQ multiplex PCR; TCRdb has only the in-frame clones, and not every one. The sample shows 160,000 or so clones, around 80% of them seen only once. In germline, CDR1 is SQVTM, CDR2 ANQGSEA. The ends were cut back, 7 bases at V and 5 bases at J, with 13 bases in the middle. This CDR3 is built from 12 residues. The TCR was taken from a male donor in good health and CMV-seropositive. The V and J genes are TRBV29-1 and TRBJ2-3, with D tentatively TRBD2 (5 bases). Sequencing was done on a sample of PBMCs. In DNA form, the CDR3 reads TGCAGCGCTAGTTGGGAGTTAGATACGCAGTATTTT. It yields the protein CSASWELDTQYF.